This TCR beta chain was obtained from a study of shared clonotypes between healthy human individuals. Per the germline V gene, CDR1 is SGDLS and CDR2 is YYNGEE. V was shortened by 1 base and J by 0 bases, with 18 bases between the two germline ends. The CDR3 is made up of 18 amino acids. This table comes from immunoSEQ multiplex PCR, and its TCRdb copy is limited to in-frame clones, with some not included. The data show 2 million to 2.5 million clones, almost 96% seen once. The sample comprised naive CD4+ T cells sorted from blood. The subset here: CD45RA+ positively selected. This chain uses TRBV9 with TRBJ2-3; maybe TRBD1 (6 bases). This sequence was found in a man younger than 35 in good health. DNA for the CDR3: TGTGCCAGCAGCGTATGGCAGGGGCCTACTATTAGCACAGATACGCAGTATTTT. It encodes CASSVWQGPTISTDTQYF.